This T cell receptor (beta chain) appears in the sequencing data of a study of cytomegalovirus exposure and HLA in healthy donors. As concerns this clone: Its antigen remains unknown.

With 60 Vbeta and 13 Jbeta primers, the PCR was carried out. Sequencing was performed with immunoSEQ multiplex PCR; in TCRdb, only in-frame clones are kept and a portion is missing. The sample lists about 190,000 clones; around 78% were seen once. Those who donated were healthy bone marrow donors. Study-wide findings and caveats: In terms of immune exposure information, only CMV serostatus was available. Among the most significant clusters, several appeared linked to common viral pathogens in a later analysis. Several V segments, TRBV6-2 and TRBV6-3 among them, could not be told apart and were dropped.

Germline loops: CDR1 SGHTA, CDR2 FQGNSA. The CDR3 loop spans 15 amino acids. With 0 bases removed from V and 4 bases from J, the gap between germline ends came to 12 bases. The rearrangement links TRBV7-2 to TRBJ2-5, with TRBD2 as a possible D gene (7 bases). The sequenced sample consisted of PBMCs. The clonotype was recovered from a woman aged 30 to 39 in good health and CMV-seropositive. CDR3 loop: CASSLAWRGGETQYF. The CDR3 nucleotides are TGTGCCAGCAGCTTAGCCTGGAGGGGGGGAGAGACCCAGTACTTC.